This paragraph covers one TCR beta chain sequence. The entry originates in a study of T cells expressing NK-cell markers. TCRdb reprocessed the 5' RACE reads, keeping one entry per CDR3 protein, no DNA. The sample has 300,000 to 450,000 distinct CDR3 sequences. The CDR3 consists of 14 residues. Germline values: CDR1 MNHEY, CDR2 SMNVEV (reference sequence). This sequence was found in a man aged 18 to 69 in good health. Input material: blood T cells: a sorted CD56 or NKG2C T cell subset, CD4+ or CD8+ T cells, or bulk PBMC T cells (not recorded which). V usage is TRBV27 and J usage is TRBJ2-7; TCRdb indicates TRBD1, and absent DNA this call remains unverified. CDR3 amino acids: CASSWGDKTYEQYF.